One and the same sample provided the 13 T cell receptor beta chains below, sequenced in a study of glioma-infiltrating T cells. TCR alpha and beta CDR3 regions were amplified from RNA using iRepertoire nested multiplex PCR. MiXCR, applied by TCRdb to the multiplex PCR reads, yields one record per CDR3 protein. The sample yields more than 350,000 distinct CDR3 sequences, roughly two fifths seen once. Sequenced input: glioma tissue, nonneoplastic brain tissue, or PBMCs (not recorded which). These receptors were collected from a human donor with low-grade glioma or glioblastoma, undergoing nonglioma brain surgery, or in good health (not recorded which).

The table lists this clonotype with a few counts. The chain employs TRBV7-3 and TRBJ2-7; TRBD2 is a possible D gene (6 bases). CDR3 length equals 15 residues. The germline gives CDR1 SGHTA, CDR2 FQGTGA. V gave up 5 bases and J gave up 0 bases, with 14 bases separating them. CDR3 nucleotides: TGTGCCAGCAGCGCAATAGCGGCCAACTCCTACGAGCAGTACTTC. It is translated as CASSAIAANSYEQYF.

In this sample, this clonotype turned up a few times. The chain couples TRBV7-9 to TRBJ1-2; D not resolved. Germline V gene data show CDR1 as SEHNR and CDR2 as FQNEAQ (reference sequence). V lost 1 base to trimming and J lost 8 bases, with 17 bases between them. This CDR3 is 15 amino acids long. CDR3 sequence (DNA): TGTGCCAGCAGCTTAGTCCAGGAGTCCGGTCACGGCTACACCTTC. It yields the protein CASSLVQESGHGYTF. The full variable domain, its missing parts supplied by reference TRBV7-9 and TRBJ1-2, is DTGVSQNPRHKITKRGQNVTFRCDPISEHNRLYWYRQTLGQGPEFLTYFQNEAQLEKSRLLSDRFSAERPKGSFSTLEIQRTEQGDSAMYLCASSLVQESGHGYTFGSGTRLTVV.

V and J are TRBV19 and TRBJ2-4; 9 bases fit TRBD2. The V gene end was trimmed by 3 bases and the J gene end by 6 bases; junction bases not matched to a gene: 9. Germline V gene sequence: CDR1 LNHDA, CDR2 SQIVND (reference sequence). CDR3 length equals 16 residues. The CDR3 sequence: CASSIGFSGRVNIQYF. DNA for the CDR3: TGTGCCAGTAGTATCGGGTTTAGCGGGAGAGTAAACATTCAGTACTTC.

The V call is TRBV7-6, the J call TRBJ2-1; D not certain. From germline, CDR1 is SGHVS and CDR2 FNYEAQ. This CDR3 has 13 amino acids. V lost 5 bases and J 10 bases, leaving 15 bases between the germline ends. The CDR3 region is CASSLPDGVEQFF. The CDR3 nucleotides read TGTGCCAGCAGCCTCCCGGACGGAGTAGAGCAGTTCTTC.

The chain joins TRBV20-1 to TRBJ2-1; D remains unclear. Trimming left V 3 bases short and J 2 bases short, with 11 bases between. Germline CDR1 DFQATT, CDR2 SNEGSKA (reference sequence). The CDR3 spans 14 residues. The CDR3 DNA reads TGCAGTGCTAGGGCAGCAAATCCCTACAATGAGCAGTTCTTC. This codes for CSARAANPYNEQFF.

A few counts support this clonotype. The chain couples TRBV2 to TRBJ2-1; 9 nucleotides line up with TRBD2. V shed 5 bases and J 6 bases; nucleotides not matched to a gene: 5. Per the germline V gene, CDR1 is SNHLY and CDR2 is FYNNEI. This CDR3 is 14 amino acids long. CDR3: CASSYSGRSNEQFF. CDR3 bases: TGTGCCAGCAGTTACAGCGGGAGGAGCAATGAGCAGTTCTTC.

Many counts were recorded for this clonotype. V usage is TRBV6-2 or TRBV6-3 and J usage is TRBJ2-7; TRBD1 aligns across 7 bases. The CDR3 contains 19 residues. Trimming removed 0 bases from V and 0 bases from J; junction bases left unmatched: 14. Germline CDR1 and CDR2: MNHEY and SVGEGT. The DNA of the CDR3 is TGTGCCAGCAGTTACTCGAGGGGGCGCTTGCTCGGGAACTCCTACGAGCAGTACTTC. This encodes CASSYSRGRLLGNSYEQYF.

As for this clonotype: This may arise from a read error, as a much more abundant clone is one base away. The chain carries TRBV20-1 and TRBJ2-3, with unresolved D. Germline loops: CDR1 DFQATT, CDR2 SNEGSKA (reference sequence). CDR3 length equals 14 residues. The V gene lost 3 bases and the J gene lost 5 bases, with 15 bases spanning the gap. The CDR3 region has the DNA TGCAGTGCTAGTTCCCCGCGAACCAGAGATACGCAGTATTTT. As protein: CSASSPRTRDTQYF.

V and J are TRBV11-3 and TRBJ1-1, with D maybe TRBD1 (6 bases). Germline CDR1 reads SGHNT; CDR2 reads YENEEA. The V gene lost 0 bases and the J gene lost 4 bases, with 9 bases spanning the gap. CDR3 size: 14 residues. CDR3: CASSLDGGATEAFF. For the CDR3, the DNA is TGTGCCAGCAGCTTAGATGGGGGGGCCACTGAAGCTTTCTTT.

The genes are TRBV3-1 and TRBJ2-1, with unresolved D. The germline gives CDR1 LGHDT, CDR2 YNNKEL (reference sequence). Trimming pared 4 bases from V and 7 bases from J, leaving 14 bases between. The CDR3 runs 14 residues. CDR3 region: CASSPPNSLNEQFF. CDR3 nucleotide sequence: TGTGCCAGCAGCCCCCCGAATAGTCTTAATGAGCAGTTCTTC.

Regarding this clonotype: A read error is possible here, since a much larger clone lies one base away. V usage is TRBV20-1 and J usage is TRBJ1-5; 7 bases agree with TRBD1. CDR3 length: 14 residues. With 3 bases clipped from V and 6 bases from J, the junction kept 8 bases outside the gene matches. Germline CDR1 is DFQATT and CDR2 is SNEGSKA (reference sequence). The DNA for the CDR3 is TGCAGTGCTAGCGTCAGGGGGGATCGTCAGCCCCAGCATTTT. Residues: CSASVRGDRQPQHF.

Only a few counts were recorded for this clonotype. V and J are TRBV7-3 and TRBJ1-2, with TRBD1 as a possible D gene (5 bases). Germline assignment: CDR1 SGHTA and CDR2 FQGTGA. The CDR3 has 13 amino acids. V gave up 2 bases and J gave up 7 bases, with 11 bases separating them. The CDR3 coding sequence is TGTGCCAGCAGCTTATATGCGGGGCTTGGCTACACCTTC. Its protein product is CASSLYAGLGYTF.

In this sample, this clonotype turned up a few times. The rearrangement uses TRBV7-9 and TRBJ2-3, with 8 bases fitting TRBD2. Trimming cost V 7 bases and J 4 bases; bases outside gene matches: 10. This CDR3 has 15 residues. Germline loops: CDR1 SEHNR, CDR2 FQNEAQ (reference sequence). CDR3 in amino acids: CASTLGASGPDTQYF. CDR3 coding DNA: TGTGCCAGCACCCTAGGGGCTAGCGGGCCAGATACGCAGTATTTT.